These 7 T cell receptor beta chains were all obtained from the same sample, sequenced in a study of cytomegalovirus exposure and HLA in healthy donors. Use of 60 Vbeta and 13 Jbeta primers characterized the PCR. Sequencing used immunoSEQ multiplex PCR; TCRdb keeps in-frame clones, though not all of them. The sample contains roughly 130,000 clones, approximately 80% of which appear only once. Sequencing input: PBMCs. Receptors were obtained from a man aged 35 to 55 in good health and CMV-seronegative.

The chain couples TRBV7-9 to TRBJ2-3; TRBD1 matches 10 bases. CDR1 SEHNR and CDR2 FQNEAQ come from the germline V gene (reference sequence). Losses at the gene ends were 5 bases for V and 6 bases for J; bases not matched to a gene: 8. The CDR3 is 15 amino acids. The CDR3 coding sequence is TGTGCCAGCAGCCCTACAGGGACAGGGGCGGATACGCAGTATTTT. It codes for CASSPTGTGADTQYF.

This clone appeared once. An end of the junction differs from the germline gene, which may be a read error. The chain employs TRBV28 and TRBJ1-5; TRBD1 agrees at 8 bases. Germline V gene lookup returns CDR1 MDHEN and CDR2 SYDVKM. This CDR3 has 12 amino acids. The CDR3 sequence is CASSLSGQGLGF. The CDR3 region has the DNA TGTGCCAGCAGTTTATCAGGACAGGGCCTGGGTTTT.

This clone turned up a few times. This sample includes further DNA sequences coding for the same CDR3. The V call is TRBV5-1, the J call TRBJ1-1, with D tentatively TRBD1 (5 bases). The V gene lost 0 bases and the J gene lost 3 bases, with 9 bases spanning the gap. Germline V CDR1 and CDR2: SGHRS, YFSETQ. This CDR3 has 14 amino acids. The CDR3, as DNA: TGCGCCAGCAGCTTGGAAACAGGATACACTGAAGCTTTCTTT. Amino acid sequence: CASSLETGYTEAFF.

This chain links TRBV5-1 with TRBJ1-5; D unclear. The CDR3 length is 16 residues. V was cut by 0 bases and J by 1 base, with 11 bases left in between. Germline V gives CDR1 SGHRS, CDR2 YFSETQ. The chain's CDR3 is CASSLGTSGSNQPQHF. The CDR3 coding sequence is TGCGCCAGCAGCTTGGGCACCTCGGGGAGCAATCAGCCCCAGCATTTT.

The chain has TRBV28 and TRBJ1-2; the D is unclear. The CDR3 is made up of 13 amino acids. V lost 5 bases and J 5 bases, leaving 12 bases between the germline ends. Looked up from germline, CDR1 is MDHEN and CDR2 is SYDVKM. The CDR3 nucleotides are TGTGCCAGCAGTCCCCCCATCCTATATGGCTACACCTTC. Protein: CASSPPILYGYTF.

V gene TRBV19 combines with J gene TRBJ1-1, with TRBD1 identical over 7 bases. V shed 0 bases and J 1 base; nucleotides not matched to a gene: 5. Per germline, CDR1 LNHDA and CDR2 SQIVND (reference sequence). This CDR3 comprises 16 residues. CDR3 coding DNA: TGTGCCAGTAGTATAGATTTATACAGGGGGAACACTGAAGCTTTCTTT. Translated, it gives CASSIDLYRGNTEAFF. The full variable domain, completed using reference TRBV19 and TRBJ1-1, is DGGITQSPKYLFRKEGQNVTLSCEQNLNHDAMYWYRQDPGQGLRLIYYSQIVNDFQKGDIAEGYSVSREKKESFPLTVTSAQKNPTAFYLCASSIDLYRGNTEAFFGQGTRLTVV.

This rearrangement joins TRBV19 to TRBJ1-4; weak D call: TRBD1 (6 bases). Trimming stripped 5 bases from V and 4 bases from J, with 17 bases between. The CDR3 loop spans 16 amino acids. CDR1 and CDR2 (germline): LNHDA, SQIVND (reference sequence). In nucleotides, the CDR3 is TGTGCCAGTAGTGAATTGACCGGGACACTTAATGAAAAACTGTTTTTT. It specifies CASSELTGTLNEKLFF.